This TCR beta chain was recovered during a study of T cells expressing NK-cell markers. Study at large: One of eight sequenced donors was HCMV-seronegative; the other seven were seropositive.

The CDR3 sequence is 18 residues long. As to this clonotype: Its antigen is undetermined.

TCRdb reanalyzed the 5' RACE reads and collapses them to one entry per CDR3 protein, without DNA. This repertoire comprises 500,000 to 700,000 distinct CDR3 sequences; its ten largest clones make up approximately 3.6%. Study results and limitations: The leading position in the CD3+CD56-NKG2C+ fraction of four donors also went to these clonotypes.

The specimen sequenced was blood T cells: a sorted CD56 or NKG2C T cell subset, CD4+ or CD8+ T cells, or bulk PBMC T cells (not recorded which). The chain recombines TRBV12-3 or TRBV12-4 with TRBJ2-5; the TRBD2 assignment by TCRdb is unverifiable without DNA. The clonotype was recovered from a man younger than 30 in good health. The CDR3 loop reads CASSRTSGRVAVKETQYF.